This TCR beta chain appears in the sequencing data of a study of vaccination and CD4 T cells after COVID-19. Oncomine TCR Beta short-read sequencing was applied to DNA from cultured CD4+ T cells. TCRdb analysed the PCR reads with MiXCR anew, one entry per CDR3 protein. The sample has under 25,000 distinct CDR3 sequences, about 61% seen once. Worth noting for this clonotype: Its target is not known.

Treatment meaning: roughly 10-day PBMC culture with coronavirus spike peptide pools or control peptides (ViraFEST assay). Trimming cost V 6 bases and J 4 bases; bases outside gene matches: 6. The CDR3 loop spans 15 amino acids. Per germline, CDR1 MDHEN and CDR2 SYDVKM. This chain joins TRBV28 and TRBJ1-5; 10 bases fit TRBD1. Sequenced sample: CD4+ T cells from blood, cultured in vitro. The TCR was taken from a human donor who had recovered from COVID-19. In nucleotides, the CDR3 is TGTGCCAGCAGCCCGGGGACAGGGGTAAATCAGCCCCAGCATTTT. Residues: CASSPGTGVNQPQHF.